The rows below give T cell receptor beta chains drawn from one sample of a study of monozygotic twins with inflammatory bowel disease. With the 5' RACE reads reprocessed, TCRdb shows one record per CDR3 protein and no DNA. The sample's table shows fewer than 550,000 distinct CDR3 sequences. Input material: blood. The origin of the receptors is a human donor with ulcerative colitis or Crohn's disease, or a healthy co-twin of an affected twin (not recorded which). CDR3s include the opening cysteine and the closing phenylalanine or tryptophan. The order of the fields is J gene, V gene, CDR3 protein.

TRBJ1-4 TRBV29-1 CSGLTGGSEKLFF
TRBJ1-6 TRBV7-9 CASSFRTATYNSPLHF
TRBJ2-1 TRBV28 CASSPPSAPSKFF
TRBJ2-7 TRBV10-3 CAIRTAGGAYEQYF
TRBJ2-3 TRBV5-4 CASSPGTSGSADTQYF
TRBJ1-5 TRBV28 CASRTGSGAQHF
TRBJ1-5 TRBV19 CASSPWPVRSNQPQHF
TRBJ2-5 TRBV9 CASSVGGPETQYF
TRBJ2-1 TRBV7-9 CASSLTAQDWFNEQFF
TRBJ1-1 TRBV18 CASSPGIEAFF
TRBJ1-2 TRBV5-5 CASSLQGQHGYTF
TRBJ2-5 TRBV18 CASSPPWTGETQYF
TRBJ1-1 TRBV18 CASSPPANTEAFF
TRBJ2-1 TRBV20-1 CSVSRRLGLNEQFF
TRBJ1-2 TRBV7-9 CASSHPANYGYTF
TRBJ2-6 TRBV7-2 CASSIAFGAGANVLTF
TRBJ2-3 TRBV5-1 CASSSLAGPPHTDTQYF
TRBJ1-5 TRBV20-1 CSASQGVSQPQHF
TRBJ2-7 TRBV5-1 CASSLGQGPSYEQYF
TRBJ1-1 TRBV19 CASSIGGGFNTEAFF
TRBJ1-1 TRBV5-4 CASSLAPLYSTEAFF
TRBJ2-1 TRBV20-1 CSARTSGFGYNERFF
TRBJ2-1 TRBV5-1 CASSLEGPTRFF
TRBJ2-1 TRBV18 CASSPEEGSGRYNEQFF
TRBJ2-1 TRBV9 CASSASGGTTYNEQFF
TRBJ1-4 TRBV20-1 CSASPAPAVGEKLFF